This entry is about one TCR beta chain. RNA was extracted with the RNeasy kit, and a quantity of roughly 0.5 to 1 ug was reverse transcribed using random hexamers. TCRdb re-derived calls from the immunoSEQ multiplex PCR reads in MiXCR, one entry per CDR3 protein. The sample lists 150,000 or so distinct CDR3 sequences, about 93% occurring once. The data stem from a study of CD8 T cells in Susac syndrome. V gave up 5 bases and J gave up 0 bases, with 20 bases separating them. CDR3 size: 18 residues. The V gene is TRBV12-3 or TRBV12-4, the J gene TRBJ2-1; weak D call: TRBD2 (5 bases). Sequencing input: CD4+ T cells from PBMCs. This receptor was taken from a human donor in good health. This chain's CDR3 is CASSPVAGPPISYNEQFF. The CDR3 nucleotides read TGTGCCAGCAGTCCGGTCGCGGGCCCTCCCATCTCCTACAATGAGCAGTTCTTC.